These 10 T cell receptor beta chains were all obtained from the same sample, sequenced in a study of long-term antiretroviral therapy in people with HIV. With survey level as its setting, the immunoSEQ assay was v3.0. TCRdb keeps only in-frame clones here, not all; method: immunoSEQ multiplex PCR. This repertoire shows 20,000 or so clones, about 80% found once; its top ten account for about 4.6%. Source: unsorted PBMCs, taken approximately 6.2 years after starting antiretroviral therapy. These receptors all come from a man aged 25-45 years with HIV.

The rearrangement links TRBV11-1 to TRBJ1-5; D gene ambiguous. CDR3 length equals 13 residues. Deletions cut 5 bases from V and 4 bases from J, with 9 bases between. Germline V gene data show CDR1 as SGHAT and CDR2 as FQDESV (reference sequence). CDR3 amino acids: CASSQNPNQPQHF. CDR3 nucleotide sequence: TGTGCCAGCAGCCAAAATCCGAATCAGCCCCAGCATTTT.

The CDR3 protein is CASSLGTSVDGETQYF. CDR3 DNA: TGTGCCAGCAGCTTAGGTACTAGCGTTGATGGGGAGACCCAGTACTTC. V usage is TRBV11-3 and J usage is TRBJ2-5; TRBD2 aligns across 7 bases. CDR3 length: 16 amino acids. From germline, CDR1 is SGHNT and CDR2 YENEEA. Losses at the gene ends were 1 base for V and 5 bases for J; bases not matched to a gene: 10.

The CDR3 sequence: CASSKRDRGPYEQYF. The CDR3 DNA reads TGTGCCAGCAGCAAACGGGACAGGGGTCCCTACGAGCAGTACTTC. V usage is TRBV7-6 and J usage is TRBJ2-7, with 10 bases aligning to TRBD1. V trimming: 5 bases; J trimming: 2 bases; junction bases outside the gene matches: 6. CDR1 and CDR2 from the germline V gene are SGHVS and FNYEAQ. This CDR3 has 15 amino acids.

This rearrangement joins TRBV28 to TRBJ2-7, with D maybe TRBD2 (6 bases). Per the germline V gene, CDR1 is MDHEN and CDR2 is SYDVKM. This CDR3 is 19 amino acids long. Trimming took off 6 bases at V and 8 bases at J, with 35 bases between the two ends. The CDR3: CASSPILAGDRSRRVKQYF. For the CDR3, the DNA is TGTGCCAGCAGCCCAATACTAGCCGGAGATAGGAGCCGGAGGGTAAAGCAGTACTTC.

J is TRBJ2-3 and V is TRBV19; either TRBD1 or TRBD2 may fit D (7 bases each). This CDR3 comprises 16 residues. Germline CDR1 is LNHDA and CDR2 is SQIVND (reference sequence). Trimming removed 1 base at V and 2 bases at J, with 13 bases between. CDR3 sequence: CASSIARGGVTDTQYF. The CDR3 region has the DNA TGTGCCAGTAGTATAGCCAGGGGGGGTGTCACAGATACGCAGTATTTT. Together with reference TRBV19 and TRBJ2-3, the CDR3 gives the full variable domain: DGGITQSPKYLFRKEGQNVTLSCEQNLNHDAMYWYRQDPGQGLRLIYYSQIVNDFQKGDIAEGYSVSREKKESFPLTVTSAQKNPTAFYLCASSIARGGVTDTQYFGPGTRLTVL.

V and J are TRBV5-8 and TRBJ2-6; 7 nucleotides line up with TRBD1. The CDR3 has 17 residues. Germline CDR1 and CDR2: SGHTS and YDEGEE. The ends lost 4 bases at V and 1 base at J; junction bases unmatched: 8. The CDR3 DNA is TGTGCCAGCAGCGCCCGCCGACAGGGATCTGGGGCCAACGTCCTGACTTTC. It translates to CASSARRQGSGANVLTF.

The chain links TRBV7-9 to TRBJ2-7, with D perhaps matching TRBD1 or TRBD2 (5 bases each). The CDR3 totals 13 residues. Germline V gives CDR1 SEHNR, CDR2 FQNEAQ (reference sequence). Trimming cost V 4 bases and J 0 bases, with 7 bases left between them. The CDR3 loop is CASSSGASYEQYF. The CDR3 DNA reads TGTGCCAGCAGCTCCGGGGCCTCCTACGAGCAGTACTTC.

The chain joins TRBV7-8 to TRBJ2-7; 13 bases agree with TRBD2. The CDR3 contains 16 residues. V lost 5 bases, J lost 5 bases, and 9 bases stayed unmatched. Germline lookup yields CDR1 SGHVS and CDR2 FQNEAQ. CDR3 loop: CASSPRTSGSYHEQYF. Here the CDR3 DNA reads TGTGCCAGCAGCCCCCGGACTAGCGGGAGCTACCACGAGCAGTACTTC. Complete variable domain (other parts from reference TRBV7-8 and TRBJ2-7): GAGVSQSPRYKVAKRGQDVALRCDPISGHVSLFWYQQALGQGPEFLTYFQNEAQLDKSGLPSDRFFAERPEGSVSTLKIQRTQQEDSAVYLCASSPRTSGSYHEQYFGPGTRLTVT.

The V gene is TRBV29-1, the J gene TRBJ2-7; D is unclear. The germline V gene encodes CDR1 SQVTM and CDR2 ANQGSEA. This CDR3 is built from 16 residues. V dropped 0 bases and J dropped 0 bases, with 15 bases sitting between them. The DNA of the CDR3 is TGCAGCGTTGAAGATCCGGACGGATACCCCTCCTACGAGCAGTACTTC. It yields the protein CSVEDPDGYPSYEQYF.

This sequence joins TRBV5-5 and TRBJ2-3, with D maybe TRBD2 (6 bases). Germline-derived CDR1 and CDR2 are SGHKS and YYEKEE (reference sequence). The length of the CDR3 is 15 residues. V was trimmed by 4 bases and J by 0 bases, leaving 12 bases between them. CDR3 in amino acids: CASSPGGTSTDTQYF. The CDR3 region has the DNA TGTGCCAGCAGCCCCGGAGGGACTAGCACAGATACGCAGTATTTT.